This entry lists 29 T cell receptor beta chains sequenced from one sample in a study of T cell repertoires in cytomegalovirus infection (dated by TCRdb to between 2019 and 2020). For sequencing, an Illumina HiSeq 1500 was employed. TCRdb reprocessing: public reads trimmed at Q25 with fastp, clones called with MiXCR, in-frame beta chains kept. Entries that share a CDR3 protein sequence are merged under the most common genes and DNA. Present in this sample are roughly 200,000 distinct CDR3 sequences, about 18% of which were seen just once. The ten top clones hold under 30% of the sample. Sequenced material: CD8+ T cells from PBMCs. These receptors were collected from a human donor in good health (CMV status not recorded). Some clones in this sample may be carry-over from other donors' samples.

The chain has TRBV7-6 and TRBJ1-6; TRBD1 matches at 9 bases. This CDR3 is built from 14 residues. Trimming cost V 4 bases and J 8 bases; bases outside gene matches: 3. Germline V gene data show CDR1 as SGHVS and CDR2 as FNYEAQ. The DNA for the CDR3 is TGTGCCAGCAGCTCACGGACAGGGGATTCACCCCTCCACTTT. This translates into CASSSRTGDSPLHF.

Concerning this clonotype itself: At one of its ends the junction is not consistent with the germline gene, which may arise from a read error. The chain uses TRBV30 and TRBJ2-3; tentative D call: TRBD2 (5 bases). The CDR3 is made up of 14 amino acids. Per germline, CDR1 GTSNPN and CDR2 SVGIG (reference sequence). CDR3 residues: CAWMGAEEADMQYF. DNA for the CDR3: TGTGCCTGGATGGGCGCGGAGGAAGCAGATATGCAGTATTTT.

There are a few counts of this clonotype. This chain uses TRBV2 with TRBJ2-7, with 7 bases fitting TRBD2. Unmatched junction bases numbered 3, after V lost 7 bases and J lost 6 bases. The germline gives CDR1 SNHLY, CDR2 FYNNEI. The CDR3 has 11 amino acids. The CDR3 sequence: CASTGGGEQYF. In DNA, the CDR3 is TGTGCCAGCACGGGGGGAGGCGAGCAGTACTTC.

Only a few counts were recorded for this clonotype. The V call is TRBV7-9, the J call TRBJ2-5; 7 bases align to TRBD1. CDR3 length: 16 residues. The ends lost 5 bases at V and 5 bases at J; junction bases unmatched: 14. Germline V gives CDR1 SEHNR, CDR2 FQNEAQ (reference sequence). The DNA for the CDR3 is TGTGCCAGCAGCGATTTTACCGGGACAGATGGGGAGACCCAGTACTTC. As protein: CASSDFTGTDGETQYF.

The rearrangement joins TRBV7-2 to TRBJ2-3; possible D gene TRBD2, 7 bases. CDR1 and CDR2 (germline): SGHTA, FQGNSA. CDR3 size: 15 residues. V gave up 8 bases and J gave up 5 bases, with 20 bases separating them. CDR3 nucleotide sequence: TGTGCCAGCTGCCTCGTCGGGGGGCGAGGAGATACGCAGTATTTT. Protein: CASCLVGGRGDTQYF.

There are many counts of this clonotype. This CDR3 is CASSLARDVSYNEQFF. The CDR3 DNA is TGTGCCAGCAGCTTAGCCAGGGATGTATCCTACAATGAGCAGTTCTTC. V is TRBV7-9 and J is TRBJ2-1, with D perhaps TRBD1 (5 bases). CDR1 and CDR2 (germline): SEHNR, FQNEAQ (reference sequence). Trimming removed 0 bases from V and 1 base from J, with 10 bases in between. CDR3 length: 16 amino acids.

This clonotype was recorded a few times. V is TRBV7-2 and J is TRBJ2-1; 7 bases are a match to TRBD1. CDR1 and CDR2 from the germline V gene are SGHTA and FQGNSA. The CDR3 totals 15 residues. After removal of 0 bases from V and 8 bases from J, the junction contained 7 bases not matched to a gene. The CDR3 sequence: CASSLAQDREYEQFF. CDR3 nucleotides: TGTGCCAGCAGCTTAGCGCAAGACAGGGAATATGAGCAGTTCTTC.

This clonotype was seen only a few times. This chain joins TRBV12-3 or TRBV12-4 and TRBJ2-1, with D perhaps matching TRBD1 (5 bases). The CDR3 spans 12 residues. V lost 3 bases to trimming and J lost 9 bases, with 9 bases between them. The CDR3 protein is CASSFGAAEQFF. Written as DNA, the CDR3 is TGTGCCAGCAGTTTTGGGGCGGCTGAGCAGTTCTTC.

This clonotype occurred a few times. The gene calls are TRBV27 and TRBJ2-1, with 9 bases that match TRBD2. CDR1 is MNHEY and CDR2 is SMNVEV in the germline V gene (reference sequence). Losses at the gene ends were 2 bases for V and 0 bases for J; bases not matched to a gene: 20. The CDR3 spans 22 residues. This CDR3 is CASSLQWLAGTQTNISYNEQFF. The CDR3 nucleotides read TGTGCCAGCAGTTTACAATGGCTAGCGGGGACCCAAACTAATATCTCCTACAATGAGCAGTTCTTC.

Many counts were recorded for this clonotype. CDR3 sequence (DNA): TGTGCCAGCAGCCGGCCCGGACGGCCCTACGAGCAGTACTTC. It is translated as CASSRPGRPYEQYF. The chain couples TRBV7-2 to TRBJ2-7; unclear D gene. Per the germline V gene, CDR1 is SGHTA and CDR2 is FQGNSA. The CDR3 contains 14 residues. Trimming took off 5 bases at V and 2 bases at J, with 13 bases between the two ends. Drawing the rest from reference TRBV7-2 and TRBJ2-7, the complete variable domain is GAGVSQSPSNKVTEKGKDVELRCDPISGHTALYWYRQSLGQGLEFLIYFQGNSAPDKSGLPSDRFSAERTGGSVSTLTIQRTQQEDSAVYLCASSRPGRPYEQYFGPGTRLTVT.

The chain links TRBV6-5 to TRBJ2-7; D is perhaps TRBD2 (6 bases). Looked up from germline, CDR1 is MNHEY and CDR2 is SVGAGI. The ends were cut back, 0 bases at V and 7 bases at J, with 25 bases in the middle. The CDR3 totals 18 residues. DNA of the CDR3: TGTGCCAGCAGTTACTCGATGGACACTAGCCAACTCACCCTGGAGCAGTACTTC. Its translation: CASSYSMDTSQLTLEQYF.

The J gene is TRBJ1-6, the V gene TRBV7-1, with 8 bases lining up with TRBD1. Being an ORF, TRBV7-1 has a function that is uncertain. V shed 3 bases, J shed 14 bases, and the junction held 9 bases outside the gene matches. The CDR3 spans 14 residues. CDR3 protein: CASSSSGTGLTLHF. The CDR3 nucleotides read TGTGCCAGCAGCTCCTCCGGGACAGGCCTAACCCTCCACTTT.

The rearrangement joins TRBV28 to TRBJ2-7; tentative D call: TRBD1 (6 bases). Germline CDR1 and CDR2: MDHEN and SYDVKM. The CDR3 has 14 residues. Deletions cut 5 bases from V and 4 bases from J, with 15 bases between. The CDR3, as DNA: TGTGCCAGCAGTACCCGCTGGGGGCCGTACGAGCAGTACTTC. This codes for CASSTRWGPYEQYF.

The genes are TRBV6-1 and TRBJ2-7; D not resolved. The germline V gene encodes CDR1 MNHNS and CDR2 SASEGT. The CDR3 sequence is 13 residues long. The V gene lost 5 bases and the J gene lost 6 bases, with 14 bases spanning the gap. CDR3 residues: CASSYNSLAEQYF. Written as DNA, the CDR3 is TGTGCCAGCAGTTACAACTCTCTGGCCGAGCAGTACTTC.

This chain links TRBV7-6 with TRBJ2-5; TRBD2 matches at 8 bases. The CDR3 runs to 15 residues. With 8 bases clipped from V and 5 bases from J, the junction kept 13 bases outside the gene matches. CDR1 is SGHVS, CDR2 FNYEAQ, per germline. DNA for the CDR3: TGTGCCAGCGCCTCCCCGCCGGCGGGGGGCGAGACCCAGTACTTC. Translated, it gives CASASPPAGGETQYF.

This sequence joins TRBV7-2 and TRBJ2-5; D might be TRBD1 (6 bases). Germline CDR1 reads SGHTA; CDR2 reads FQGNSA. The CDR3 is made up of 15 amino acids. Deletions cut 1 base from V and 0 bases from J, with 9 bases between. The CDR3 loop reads CASSLVTGNQETQYF. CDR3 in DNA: TGTGCCAGCAGCTTAGTCACAGGGAACCAAGAGACCCAGTACTTC.

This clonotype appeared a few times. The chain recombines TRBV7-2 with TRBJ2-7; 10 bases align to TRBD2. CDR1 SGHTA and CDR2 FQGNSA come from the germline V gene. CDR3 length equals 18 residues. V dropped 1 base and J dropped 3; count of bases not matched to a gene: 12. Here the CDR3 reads CASSLEMRLAGADYEQYF. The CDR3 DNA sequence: TGTGCCAGCAGCTTAGAAATGAGGCTAGCGGGGGCCGACTACGAGCAGTACTTC.

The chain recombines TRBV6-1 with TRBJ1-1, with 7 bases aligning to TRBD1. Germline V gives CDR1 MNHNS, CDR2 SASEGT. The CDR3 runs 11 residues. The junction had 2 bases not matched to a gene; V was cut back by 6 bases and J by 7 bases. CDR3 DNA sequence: TGTGCCAGCAGACGACAGGGTGAAGCTTTCTTT. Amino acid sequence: CASRRQGEAFF.

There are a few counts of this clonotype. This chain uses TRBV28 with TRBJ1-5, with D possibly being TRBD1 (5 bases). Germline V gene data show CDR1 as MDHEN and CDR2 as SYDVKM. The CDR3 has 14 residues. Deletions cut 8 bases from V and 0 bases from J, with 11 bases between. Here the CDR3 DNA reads TGTGCCAGCCTGACAGATCATAGCAATCAGCCCCAGCATTTT. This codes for CASLTDHSNQPQHF.

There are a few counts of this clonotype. The CDR3 here is CASSQDVTGALNEKLFF. In nucleotides, the CDR3 is TGCGCCAGCAGCCAAGACGTGACAGGGGCTTTGAATGAAAAACTGTTTTTT. V usage is TRBV4-3 and J usage is TRBJ1-4, with 8 bases aligning to TRBD1. V lost 0 bases and J lost 5; bases outside the gene matches: 8. This CDR3 contains 17 residues. Germline CDR1 is LGHNA and CDR2 is YSLEER.

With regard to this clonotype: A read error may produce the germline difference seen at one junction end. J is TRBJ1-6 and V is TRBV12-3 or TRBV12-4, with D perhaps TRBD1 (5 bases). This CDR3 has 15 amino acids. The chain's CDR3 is CASTLGDVRYAPLHF. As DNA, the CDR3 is TGTGCCAGCACTTTAGGGGACGTAAGATATGCACCCCTCCACTTT.

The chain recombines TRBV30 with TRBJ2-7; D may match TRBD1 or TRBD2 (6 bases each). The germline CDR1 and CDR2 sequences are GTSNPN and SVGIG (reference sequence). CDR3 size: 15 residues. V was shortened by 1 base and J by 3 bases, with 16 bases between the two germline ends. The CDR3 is CAWSGRGAPSYEQYF. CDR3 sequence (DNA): TGTGCCTGGAGTGGAAGGGGGGCTCCTAGCTACGAGCAGTACTTC.

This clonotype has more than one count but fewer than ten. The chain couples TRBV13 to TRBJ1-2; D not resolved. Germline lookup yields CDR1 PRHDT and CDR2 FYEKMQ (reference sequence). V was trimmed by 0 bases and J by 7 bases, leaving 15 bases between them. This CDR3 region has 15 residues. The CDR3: CASSLGGSIIPGYTF. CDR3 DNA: TGTGCCAGCAGCTTAGGAGGGAGCATCATCCCTGGCTACACCTTC. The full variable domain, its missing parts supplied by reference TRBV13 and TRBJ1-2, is AAGVIQSPRHLIKEKRETATLKCYPIPRHDTVYWYQQGPGQDPQFLISFYEKMQSDKGSIPDRFSAQQFSDYHSELNMSSLELGDSALYFCASSLGGSIIPGYTFGSGTRLTVV.

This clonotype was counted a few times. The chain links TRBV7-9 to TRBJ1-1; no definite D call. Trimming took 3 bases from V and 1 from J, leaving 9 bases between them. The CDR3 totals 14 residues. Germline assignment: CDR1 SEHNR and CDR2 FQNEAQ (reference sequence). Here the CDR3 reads CASSFIQTNTEAFF. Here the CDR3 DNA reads TGTGCCAGCAGCTTTATCCAGACGAACACTGAAGCTTTCTTT.

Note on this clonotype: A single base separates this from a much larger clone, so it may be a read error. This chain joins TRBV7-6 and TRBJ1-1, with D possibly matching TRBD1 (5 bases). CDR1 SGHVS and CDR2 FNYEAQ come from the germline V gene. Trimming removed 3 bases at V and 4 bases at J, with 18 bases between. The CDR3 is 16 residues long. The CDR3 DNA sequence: TGTGCCAGCAGCTTGAGGATGGGGCTCTGGGGCACTGAAGCTTTCTTT. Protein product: CASSLRMGLWGTEAFF.

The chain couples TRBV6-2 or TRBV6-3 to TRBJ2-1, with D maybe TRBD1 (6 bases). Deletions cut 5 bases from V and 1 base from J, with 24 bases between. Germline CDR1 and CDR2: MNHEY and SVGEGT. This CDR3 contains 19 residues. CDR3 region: CASSQGGRGENPSYNEQFF. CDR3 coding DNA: TGTGCCAGCAGTCAAGGGGGTAGAGGGGAAAATCCGTCCTACAATGAGCAGTTCTTC.

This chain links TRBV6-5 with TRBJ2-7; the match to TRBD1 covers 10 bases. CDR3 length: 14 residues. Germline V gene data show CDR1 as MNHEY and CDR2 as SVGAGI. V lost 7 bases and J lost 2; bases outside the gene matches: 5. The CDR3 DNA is TGTGCCAGCAAGGGGACAGGGGAGGCCTACGAGCAGTACTTC. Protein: CASKGTGEAYEQYF.

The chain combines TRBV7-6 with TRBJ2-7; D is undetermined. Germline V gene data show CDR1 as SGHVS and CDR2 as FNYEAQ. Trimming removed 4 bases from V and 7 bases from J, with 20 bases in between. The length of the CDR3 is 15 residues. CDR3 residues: CASSSPSGNLLEQYF. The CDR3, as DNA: TGTGCCAGCAGCTCCCCTTCTGGGAATTTGCTTGAGCAGTACTTC.

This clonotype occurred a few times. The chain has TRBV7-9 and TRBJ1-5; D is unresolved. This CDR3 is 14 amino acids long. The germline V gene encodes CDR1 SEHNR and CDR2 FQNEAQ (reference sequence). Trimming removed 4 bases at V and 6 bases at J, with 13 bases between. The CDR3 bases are TGTGCCAGCAGCTCCGCGGGATGGACTCAGCCCCAGCATTTT. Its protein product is CASSSAGWTQPQHF.